This TCR beta chain is drawn from a study of CD8 T cells in Susac syndrome. Details on this clonotype: Its antigen is not identified.

Germline-derived CDR1 and CDR2 are MNHEY and SMNVEV (reference sequence). This CDR3 has 12 amino acids. Between the trimmed V and J ends, which lost 4 bases and 10 bases, there was a span of 13 bases. RNA in amounts of about 0.5 to 1 ug was reverse transcribed with random hexamers. By means of immunoSEQ multiplex PCR, TCR beta CDR3 spanning 54 Vbeta and 13 Jbeta underwent amplification. TCRdb passed the immunoSEQ multiplex PCR reads through MiXCR, listing each CDR3 protein once. The sample comprises about 250,000 distinct CDR3 sequences, about 94% of which are singletons, and around 0.07% rests with the top ten. General study points: The authors acknowledged that their TCR sequencing and HLA analysis involved a relatively small number of individuals.

The study sequenced TCR beta in blood CD8+ and CD4+ T cells. Included as multiple sclerosis controls were treatment-naive patients who had stable or active relapsing-remitting disease. Sequences were obtained from CD4+ T cells from PBMCs. J is TRBJ1-2 and V is TRBV27, with D possibly being TRBD1 (5 bases). This clonotype originated in a human donor with multiple sclerosis. Here the CDR3 DNA reads TGTGCCAGCAGTTCCGGGACCGGTTTCTACACCTTC. Protein product: CASSSGTGFYTF.